The rows below give T cell receptor beta chains drawn from one sample of a study of blood T cell repertoires in COVID-19. TCRdb keeps only in-frame clones here, not all; method: immunoSEQ multiplex PCR. The top ten clones hold 8% to 9.5% of a sample with 270,000 or so clones, over 70% of them seen once. The sequencing sample was made of peripheral blood. These receptors were collected from a human donor in a cohort sampled during active COVID-19. Each CDR3 is given with its conserved first and last residue. The D gene is left open where the match is weak. Some rows have no size entry. The others give once, few or many, or a class for an expanded clone.

V gene: TRBV5-1
J gene: TRBJ2-7
clone size: NA
D gene: TRBD1
CDR3 protein: CASSRTGDSYEQYF
CDR3 DNA: TGCGCCAGCAGCCGGACAGGGGACTCCTACGAGCAGTACTTC

V gene: TRBV28
J gene: TRBJ2-2
clone size: NA
D gene: NA
CDR3 protein: CASRGGLTNTGELFF
CDR3 DNA: TGTGCCAGCAGGGGGGGACTGACGAACACCGGGGAGCTGTTTTTT

V gene: TRBV6-1
J gene: TRBJ2-3
clone size: few
D gene: NA
CDR3 protein: CASSVLRDSSTDTQYF
CDR3 DNA: TGTGCCAGCAGTGTTTTACGGGACTCTAGCACAGATACGCAGTATTTT

V gene: TRBV7-8
J gene: TRBJ1-2
clone size: NA
D gene: TRBD1
CDR3 protein: CASSSDRGKYGYTF
CDR3 DNA: TGTGCCAGCAGCTCGGACAGGGGAAAGTATGGCTACACCTTC

V gene: TRBV6-1
J gene: TRBJ1-2
clone size: NA
D gene: NA
CDR3 protein: CASSELGYTF
CDR3 DNA: TGTGCCAGCAGTGAACTTGGCTACACCTTC

V gene: TRBV14
J gene: TRBJ2-7
clone size: NA
D gene: NA
CDR3 protein: CASSQVGTFESHEQYF
CDR3 DNA: TGTGCCAGCAGCCAGGTTGGTACCTTCGAGTCCCACGAGCAGTACTTC

V gene: TRBV5-1
J gene: TRBJ2-5
clone size: NA
D gene: TRBD1
CDR3 protein: CASSSQGAPLETQYF
CDR3 DNA: TGCGCCAGCAGCTCCCAGGGGGCCCCCTTGGAGACCCAGTACTTC

V gene: TRBV11-2
J gene: TRBJ2-5
clone size: NA
D gene: NA
CDR3 protein: CASTVGEETQYF
CDR3 DNA: TGTGCCAGCACCGTAGGGGAAGAGACCCAGTACTTC

V gene: TRBV12-5
J gene: TRBJ2-2
clone size: NA
D gene: NA
CDR3 protein: CASGLGQGDTGELFF
CDR3 DNA: TGTGCTAGTGGTTTGGGGCAGGGTGACACCGGGGAGCTGTTTTTT

V gene: TRBV5-8
J gene: TRBJ2-2
clone size: NA
D gene: NA
CDR3 protein: CASSLARTRNTGELFF
CDR3 DNA: TGTGCCAGCAGCTTGGCCCGGACAAGGAACACCGGGGAGCTGTTTTTT

V gene: TRBV5-1
J gene: TRBJ2-6
clone size: NA
D gene: TRBD1
CDR3 protein: CASGSRMGQSSSGANVLTF
CDR3 DNA: TGCGCCAGCGGATCCCGAATGGGACAGTCAAGCTCTGGGGCCAACGTCCTGACTTTC

V gene: TRBV12-3/TRBV12-4
J gene: TRBJ2-2
clone size: NA
D gene: NA
CDR3 protein: CASSYREELFF
CDR3 DNA: TGTGCCAGCAGTTACAGGGAAGAGCTGTTTTTT

V gene: TRBV28
J gene: TRBJ2-7
clone size: NA
D gene: TRBD1
CDR3 protein: CASSLGQVSYEQYF
CDR3 DNA: TGTGCCAGCAGTTTAGGACAGGTCTCCTACGAGCAGTACTTC

V gene: TRBV19
J gene: TRBJ2-7
clone size: NA
D gene: NA
CDR3 protein: CASSFSAAYEQYF
CDR3 DNA: TGTGCCAGTAGTTTCTCCGCAGCCTACGAGCAGTACTTC

V gene: TRBV7-9
J gene: TRBJ2-4
clone size: NA
D gene: TRBD1
CDR3 protein: CASSLQGALNIQYF
CDR3 DNA: TGTGCCAGCAGCTTACAGGGGGCATTGAACATTCAGTACTTC

V gene: TRBV27
J gene: TRBJ2-1
clone size: few
D gene: TRBD2
CDR3 protein: CASSLRGTSGNEQFF
CDR3 DNA: TGTGCCAGCAGTTTACGGGGGACTAGCGGCAATGAGCAGTTCTTC

V gene: TRBV4-3
J gene: TRBJ2-1
clone size: NA
D gene: NA
CDR3 protein: CASSQDLGGLNEQFF
CDR3 DNA: TGCGCCAGCAGCCAAGATTTGGGGGGTTTGAATGAGCAGTTCTTC

V gene: TRBV6-2/TRBV6-3
J gene: TRBJ2-4
clone size: few
D gene: TRBD1
CDR3 protein: CASSWGQRAKNIQYF
CDR3 DNA: TGTGCCAGCAGTTGGGGACAGAGAGCCAAAAACATTCAGTACTTC

V gene: TRBV5-6
J gene: TRBJ1-5
clone size: NA
D gene: TRBD1
CDR3 protein: CASSLGTGVWPQHF
CDR3 DNA: TGTGCCAGCAGCCTAGGGACAGGGGTTTGGCCCCAGCATTTT

V gene: TRBV6-6
J gene: TRBJ1-1
clone size: NA
D gene: TRBD1
CDR3 protein: CASSYPGQGGTEAFF
CDR3 DNA: TGTGCCAGCAGTTACCCCGGACAGGGAGGCACTGAAGCTTTCTTT

V gene: TRBV28
J gene: TRBJ2-3
clone size: NA
D gene: TRBD2
CDR3 protein: CASSLAGGPDTQYF
CDR3 DNA: TGTGCCAGCAGTCTAGCGGGAGGACCCGATACGCAGTATTTT

V gene: TRBV6-5
J gene: TRBJ1-2
clone size: NA
D gene: TRBD1
CDR3 protein: CASRDRRAGYTF
CDR3 DNA: TGTGCCAGCAGGGACAGGAGGGCTGGCTACACCTTC

V gene: TRBV28
J gene: TRBJ2-1
clone size: NA
D gene: TRBD1
CDR3 protein: CASSLPGQDGLSEQFF
CDR3 DNA: TGTGCCAGCAGCCTCCCCGGACAGGACGGGTTAAGTGAGCAGTTCTTC

V gene: TRBV28
J gene: TRBJ1-1
clone size: NA
D gene: TRBD1
CDR3 protein: CASSFRGPGTEAFF
CDR3 DNA: TGTGCCAGCAGTTTTAGGGGGCCGGGCACTGAAGCTTTCTTT

V gene: TRBV3-1/TRBV3-2
J gene: TRBJ1-5
clone size: NA
D gene: NA
CDR3 protein: CASTRQPQHF
CDR3 DNA: TGTGCCAGCACCAGGCAGCCCCAGCATTTT

V gene: TRBV5-5
J gene: TRBJ1-1
clone size: NA
D gene: TRBD1
CDR3 protein: CASSRQGFTEAFF
CDR3 DNA: TGTGCCAGCAGCCGACAGGGGTTCACTGAAGCTTTCTTT

V gene: TRBV6-5
J gene: TRBJ1-3
clone size: NA
D gene: TRBD1
CDR3 protein: CASRGNRGRGNTIYF
CDR3 DNA: TGTGCCAGCAGAGGAAACAGGGGACGTGGAAACACCATATATTTT

V gene: TRBV20-1
J gene: TRBJ2-3
clone size: NA
D gene: NA
CDR3 protein: CSAPLVDTQYF
CDR3 DNA: TGCAGTGCTCCGTTAGTAGATACGCAGTATTTT

V gene: TRBV2
J gene: TRBJ1-1
clone size: few
D gene: NA
CDR3 protein: CASREGVNTEAFF
CDR3 DNA: TGTGCCAGCAGGGAGGGAGTGAACACTGAAGCTTTCTTT

V gene: TRBV6-5
J gene: TRBJ2-3
clone size: NA
D gene: NA
CDR3 protein: CASSYSAPGDTQYF
CDR3 DNA: TGTGCCAGCAGTTACTCAGCGCCGGGGGATACGCAGTATTTT

V gene: TRBV4-3
J gene: TRBJ1-1
clone size: NA
D gene: TRBD1
CDR3 protein: CASSQDQAGQGSWNTEAFF
CDR3 DNA: TGCGCCAGCAGCCAAGATCAGGCCGGACAGGGTTCCTGGAACACTGAAGCTTTCTTT

V gene: TRBV10-1
J gene: TRBJ1-2
clone size: NA
D gene: TRBD1
CDR3 protein: CASSVETGGGYTF
CDR3 DNA: TGCGCCAGCAGTGTTGAGACAGGGGGCGGCTACACCTTC

V gene: TRBV16
J gene: TRBJ2-7
clone size: once
D gene: TRBD2
CDR3 protein: CASSQIRPGGPKYEQYF
CDR3 DNA: TGTGCCAGCAGCCAAATCCGGCCGGGGGGACCCAAATACGAGCAGTACTTC